This TCR beta chain was profiled in a study of regulatory T cells in long-lasting Graves disease. The V and J ends lost 7 bases and 4 bases, in that order; junction bases with no gene match: 13. The CDR3 is made up of 17 amino acids. This clonotype was seen repeatedly, ten times or more. Its antigen remains unidentified. The time point denotes: newly diagnosed GD, antithyroid drugs for less than 3 months. RNA extracted from PBMCs served as the sequencing template. Graves' disease diagnosis followed American Thyroid Association guidelines. Researchers made TCR beta libraries by using iRepertoire HTBI primers and running Arm-PCR on CDR3 regions. How the authors handled the data: Across samples, around 60 TRBV and around 14 TRBJ segments were found. TCRdb re-called the multiplex PCR reads through MiXCR, storing one row per CDR3 protein. The V and J calls and clone size are TCRdb's, not the authors'. There are approximately 210,000 distinct CDR3 sequences in the sample; 18% occur only once, and less than 25% lies in the top ten.

Notes on the study in general: TCR diversity was lower in persistent than newly diagnosed Graves' disease. In persistent patients, shared public clonotypes (over 2,500) outnumbered those in new patients (about 1,000).

The receptor comes from a female donor with Graves disease. This sample comprised peripheral blood mononuclear cells (PBMCs), obtained at new diagnosis, from a patient treated with antithyroid drugs. The chain links TRBV12-3 or TRBV12-4 to TRBJ1-5; 10 bases align to TRBD1. CDR3 residues: CASTTGQGFSLNQPQHF. CDR3 DNA: TGTGCCAGCACCACGGGACAGGGGTTTAGCCTAAATCAGCCCCAGCATTTT.